The next 10 T cell receptor beta chains were all read from a single sample in a study of CD8+CD57+ T cells in acquired aplastic anemia. CDR3 and TCR beta VDJ profiling relied on genomic DNA as the template. TCRdb ran MiXCR on the reads and lists one entry per CDR3 protein. There are 350,000 to 450,000 distinct CDR3 sequences in the sample; around 72% occur only once, and more than 3.5% lies in the top ten. The sample taken for sequencing was sorted CD4+, CD8+, or CD8+CD57+ T cells (not recorded which) from PBMCs. The origin of the receptors is a human donor in good health, serving as a control.

Only one count was recorded for this clonotype. The chain employs TRBV2 and TRBJ2-2; D call uncertain. The CDR3 loop spans 15 amino acids. The V and J ends lost 4 bases and 1 base respectively, with 10 bases between them. Per germline, CDR1 SNHLY and CDR2 FYNNEI. The CDR3 sequence: CASSGRGGNTGELFF. CDR3 bases: TGTGCCAGCAGTGGTCGAGGCGGGAACACCGGGGAGCTGTTTTTT.

A few counts support this clonotype. This chain joins TRBV24-1 and TRBJ2-1; no definite D call. Germline values: CDR1 KGHDR, CDR2 SFDVKD. This CDR3 region has 16 residues. With 3 bases removed from V and 7 bases from J, the gap between germline ends came to 18 bases. Written as DNA, the CDR3 is TGTGCCACCAGTGATCGCCTCAAACCGAATGGGAATGAGCAGTTCTTC. Translation gives CATSDRLKPNGNEQFF.

This clonotype was seen a few times. The genes are TRBV10-3 and TRBJ1-2; D gene unclear. Trimming stripped 2 bases from V and 1 base from J, with 5 bases between. CDR1 is ENHRY and CDR2 is SYGVKD in the germline V gene. This CDR3 is built from 13 residues. The CDR3: CAISEDNNYGYTF. The CDR3 DNA is TGTGCCATCAGTGAGGACAATAACTATGGCTACACCTTC.

The V gene is TRBV15, the J gene TRBJ1-2; tentative D call: TRBD1 (6 bases). V dropped 3 bases and J dropped 3 bases, with 14 bases sitting between them. The CDR3 covers 15 residues. Germline-derived CDR1 and CDR2 are LNHNV and YYDKDF (reference sequence). The CDR3 DNA sequence: TGTGCCACCAGCAGCCCTAAGGGGGGGGACTATGGCTACACCTTC. This codes for CATSSPKGGDYGYTF.

The chain recombines TRBV20-1 with TRBJ2-2, with 8 bases lining up with TRBD1. With V trimmed by 6 bases and J by 7 bases, 7 bases remained unmatched. Germline CDR1 DFQATT, CDR2 SNEGSKA (reference sequence). CDR3 size: 13 residues. CDR3: CSAISTGGGELFF. In DNA, the CDR3 is TGCAGTGCCATATCCACAGGGGGCGGGGAGCTGTTTTTT.

The chain couples TRBV9 to TRBJ2-3, with D perhaps assigned TRBD1 or TRBD2 (5 bases each). With 3 bases removed from V and 10 bases from J, the gap between germline ends came to 18 bases. Germline V gene lookup returns CDR1 SGDLS and CDR2 YYNGEE. This CDR3 is built from 14 residues. The CDR3 coding sequence is TGTGCCAGCAGCGGGGACGGGGTAAATTCACCGCAGTATTTT. Translation: CASSGDGVNSPQYF.

The rearrangement joins TRBV29-1 to TRBJ1-1, with TRBD1 as a possible D gene (5 bases). Germline CDR1 SQVTM, CDR2 ANQGSEA. V was pared by 4 bases and J by 4 bases, with 16 bases between. CDR3 length equals 14 residues. The CDR3 DNA follows: TGCAGCGTTGCGGACGGGGCAATGATCACTGAAGCTTTCTTT. This translates into CSVADGAMITEAFF.

The J gene is TRBJ1-2, the V gene TRBV11-2; D uncertain. The V and J ends lost 5 bases and 14 bases respectively, with 15 bases between them. Germline CDR1 is SGHAT and CDR2 is FQNNGV. The CDR3 is 11 residues long. Written as DNA, the CDR3 is TGTGCCAGCAGCGCCAGAATCCTCGCGACCTTC. The encoded protein is CASSARILATF. Combining the CDR3 with reference TRBV11-2 and TRBJ1-2 gives the whole variable domain EAGVAQSPRYKIIEKRQSVAFWCNPISGHATLYWYQQILGQGPKLLIQFQNNGVVDDSQLPKDRFSAERLKGVDSTLKIQPAKLEDSAVYLCASSARILATFGSGTRLTVV.

The chain has TRBV7-8 and TRBJ2-5, with D possibly called TRBD1 or TRBD2 (6 bases each). Trimming took 8 bases from V and 6 from J, leaving 13 bases between them. This CDR3 is built from 12 residues. Germline-derived CDR1 and CDR2 are SGHVS and FQNEAQ. The chain's CDR3 is CASEGGRKTQYF. CDR3 coding DNA: TGTGCCAGCGAAGGGGGGAGGAAGACCCAGTACTTC.

Points on this clonotype: One base away lies a much larger clone, so this may be a sequencing read error. CDR3 nucleotide sequence: TGTGCCAGCAGTTCCCGAAGGAGCCCCAATCAGCCCCAGCATTTT. Its protein product is CASSSRRSPNQPQHF. The chain combines TRBV7-9 with TRBJ1-5; D remains unclear. Germline V CDR1 and CDR2: SEHNR, FQNEAQ (reference sequence). The V end was cut by 6 bases, the J end by 3 bases, with 15 bases between. The CDR3 is 15 residues long.